This entry lists 23 T cell receptor beta chains sequenced from one sample in a study of post-analysis software for immune sequencing data. General observations from the study: TRBV segments more frequent in patients than in controls numbered five and included TRBV5-6, TRBV5-1 and TRBV20-1.

These TCRs' antigens remain unknown. TCR beta libraries were prepared from cDNA with unique molecular identifiers. TCRdb passed the PCR reads through MiXCR, listing each CDR3 protein once. The table shows 740,000 or so distinct CDR3 sequences, with around 53% occurring only once. The source material was blood. The receptors shown here come from a girl between 10 and 17 years old with multiple sclerosis.

The chain uses TRBV7-3 and TRBJ2-1; TRBD1 or TRBD2 may be the D gene (5 bases each). CDR1 is SGHTA, CDR2 FQGTGA, per germline. The CDR3 has 14 amino acids. Trimming took off 2 bases at V and 8 bases at J, with 13 bases between the two ends. The CDR3 is CASSLVPGRDEQFF. CDR3 in DNA: TGTGCCAGCAGCTTAGTACCGGGGCGGGATGAGCAGTTCTTC.

Turning to this clonotype: Compared with germline, one end of the junction differs, possibly owing to a read error. The chain has TRBV5-1 and TRBJ2-1; the match to TRBD2 covers 8 bases. This CDR3 is built from 15 residues. Germline V lookup: CDR1 SGHRS, CDR2 YFSETQ. The CDR3 bases are TGCGCCAGCAGCTTGGAGCCGGGACTAGAGAGTGAGCACTTCTTC. Its translation: CASSLEPGLESEHFF. Variable domain in full (rest from reference TRBV5-1 and TRBJ2-1): KAGVTQTPRYLIKTRGQQVTLSCSPISGHRSVSWYQQTPGQGLQFLFEYFSETQRNKGNFPGRFSGRQFSNSRSEMNVSTLELGDSALYLCASSLEPGLESEHFFGPGTRLTVL.

The rearrangement links TRBV9 to TRBJ2-1, with 8 bases matching TRBD1. The trim removed 4 bases at V and 2 bases at J, leaving 5 bases unmatched. This CDR3 region has 15 residues. CDR1 and CDR2 from the germline V gene are SGDLS and YYNGEE. The CDR3 region is CASSPRGRAYNEQFF. The CDR3 nucleotides are TGTGCCAGCAGCCCCAGGGGGCGGGCCTACAATGAGCAGTTCTTC.

V gene TRBV9 combines with J gene TRBJ2-7; 8 nucleotides align to TRBD1. The CDR3 runs 14 residues. Germline V CDR1 and CDR2: SGDLS, YYNGEE. V lost 4 bases to trimming and J lost 5 bases; unmatched junction nucleotides: 8. In DNA, the CDR3 is TGTGCCAGCAGCCCACGGACAGGGACCAACGAGCAGTACTTC. This encodes CASSPRTGTNEQYF.

The chain is built from TRBV7-9 and TRBJ2-1; D might be TRBD2 (6 bases). CDR3 length equals 15 residues. Trimming cost V 5 bases and J 3 bases, with 14 bases left between them. From germline, CDR1 is SEHNR and CDR2 FQNEAQ (reference sequence). The CDR3 DNA sequence: TGTGCCAGCAGCAGCTCCGGGACTTACTACAATGAGCAGTTCTTC. This gives the protein CASSSSGTYYNEQFF.

The V and J genes are TRBV20-1 and TRBJ2-7; D is possibly TRBD2 (6 bases). The CDR3 has 14 residues. Germline CDR1 is DFQATT and CDR2 is SNEGSKA (reference sequence). Trimming took off 3 bases at V and 6 bases at J, with 18 bases between the two ends. As DNA, the CDR3 is TGCAGTGCTAGGGGTTGGGGGGACGGGGCCGAGCAGTACTTC. As protein: CSARGWGDGAEQYF.

This clonotype came up a few times. The rearrangement links TRBV5-1 to TRBJ2-3; D unclear. Trimming left V 0 bases short and J 2 bases short, with 7 bases between. This CDR3 is built from 14 residues. Per the germline V gene, CDR1 is SGHRS and CDR2 is YFSETQ. Here the CDR3 reads CASSLEAITDTQYF. CDR3 nucleotide sequence: TGCGCCAGCAGCTTGGAGGCGATCACAGATACGCAGTATTTT.

CDR3 coding DNA: TGCGCCAGCAGTCCCGGAGGACAGGCGAACTACGAGCAGTACTTC. Translation gives CASSPGGQANYEQYF. V usage is TRBV5-1 and J usage is TRBJ2-7; 7 bases fit TRBD1. The CDR3 extends over 15 amino acids. CDR1 is SGHRS and CDR2 is YFSETQ in the germline V gene. V shed 5 bases, J shed 3 bases, and the junction held 11 bases outside the gene matches.

The gene calls are TRBV6-6 and TRBJ1-2; perhaps TRBD1 as D (5 bases). Germline lookup yields CDR1 MNHNY and CDR2 SVGAGI (reference sequence). The CDR3 sequence is 15 residues long. V dropped 3 bases and J dropped 4 bases, with 15 bases sitting between them. The CDR3 DNA follows: TGTGCCAGCAGTTATAGCGGGGCCAAGGGCTATGGCTACACCTTC. Translation gives CASSYSGAKGYGYTF.

This sequence joins TRBV6-1 and TRBJ2-5, with 7 bases fitting TRBD1. This CDR3 is built from 18 residues. V gave up 6 bases and J gave up 0 bases; unmatched junction bases: 16. CDR1 and CDR2 from the germline V gene are MNHNS and SASEGT. The CDR3 bases are TGTGCCAGCAGCCACATTGGAATCCGGGACAGACACCAAGAGACCCAGTACTTC. Amino acid sequence: CASSHIGIRDRHQETQYF.

The chain joins TRBV5-4 to TRBJ2-3, with D perhaps given as TRBD1 or TRBD2 (5 bases each). V lost 4 bases, J lost 1 base, and 19 bases lay in between. The CDR3 consists of 17 residues. The V gene's germline CDR1 is SGHNT and CDR2 YYREEE (reference sequence). The CDR3 coding sequence is TGTGCCAGCAGCCCAGACGGGACCGTCTGGGGCACAGATACGCAGTATTTT. Protein sequence: CASSPDGTVWGTDTQYF.

This clonotype appeared a few times. The CDR3 DNA reads as TGCAGCGTACGACAGGTACTGAGGGAGACCCAGTACTTC. Translated, it gives CSVRQVLRETQYF. The chain has TRBV29-1 and TRBJ2-5, with D maybe TRBD1 (6 bases). Germline values: CDR1 SQVTM, CDR2 ANQGSEA. CDR3 length: 13 residues. Trimming cost V 6 bases and J 5 bases, with 16 bases left between them.

The chain is built from TRBV29-1 and TRBJ2-7, with 7 bases fitting TRBD1. This CDR3 has 16 residues. Germline loops: CDR1 SQVTM, CDR2 ANQGSEA. V lost 7 bases, J lost 2 bases, and 17 bases stayed unmatched. The CDR3, as DNA: TGCAGCGCCTTACAGAAAACGGGACAGATCCCCTACGAGCAGTACTTC. Its protein product is CSALQKTGQIPYEQYF.

The chain couples TRBV20-1 to TRBJ2-7; no firm D call. V was cut by 6 bases and J by 1 base, with 16 bases left in between. The CDR3 has 14 residues. Germline V CDR1 and CDR2: DFQATT, SNEGSKA (reference sequence). The CDR3 nucleotides are TGCAGTGCCGGCGCCGGGCCACGGTCCTACGAGCAGTACTTC. Translating it yields CSAGAGPRSYEQYF.

This clonotype was detected only a few times. The chain couples TRBV29-1 to TRBJ2-5; 8 nucleotides align to TRBD2. CDR3 length equals 15 residues. Germline-derived CDR1 and CDR2 are SQVTM and ANQGSEA. J was trimmed by 3 bases and V by 2 bases; bases with no gene match: 8. The CDR3 coding sequence is TGCAGCGTTGAACAACAACCCGGGAGGGAAGAGACCCAGTACTTC. Its translation is CSVEQQPGREETQYF.

This chain links TRBV29-1 with TRBJ2-3, with TRBD2 matching over 12 bases. Trimming took 5 bases from V and 4 from J; bases not matched to a gene: 7. The CDR3 has 15 amino acids. CDR1 and CDR2 from the germline V gene are SQVTM and ANQGSEA. CDR3 region: CSVQFPSGRADTQYF. CDR3 DNA: TGCAGCGTTCAATTTCCTAGCGGGAGGGCAGATACGCAGTATTTT.

This clonotype was seen a handful of times. The chain links TRBV4-1 to TRBJ2-1, with 8 positions matching TRBD2. Germline V gene sequence: CDR1 MGHRA, CDR2 YSYEKL. The CDR3 length is 16 residues. With V trimmed by 4 bases and J by 7 bases, 12 bases remained unmatched. Here the CDR3 reads CASSRLGGASGNEQFF. CDR3 DNA sequence: TGCGCCAGCAGCCGCCTCGGGGGGGCTTCAGGGAATGAGCAGTTCTTC.

The V call is TRBV4-1, the J call TRBJ1-2; D might be TRBD1 (5 bases). This CDR3 has 14 residues. Deletions cut 1 base from V and 7 bases from J, with 13 bases between. Germline CDR1 is MGHRA and CDR2 is YSYEKL. The chain's CDR3 is CASSQAGRASGYTF. CDR3 DNA: TGCGCCAGCAGCCAAGCAGGCAGGGCGAGTGGCTACACCTTC.

This clonotype appeared once. The rearrangement uses TRBV11-1 and TRBJ1-4, with D possibly TRBD1 on 5 matching bases. The CDR3 loop spans 13 amino acids. Trimming left V 4 bases short and J 2 bases short, with 5 bases between. CDR1 and CDR2 from the germline V gene are SGHAT and FQDESV (reference sequence). The CDR3 loop is CASSWDTNEKLFF. The CDR3 region has the DNA TGTGCCAGCAGCTGGGACACTAATGAAAAACTGTTTTTT.

This clonotype was found once. The chain recombines TRBV5-1 with TRBJ2-5; TRBD2 agrees at 10 bases. This CDR3 contains 16 residues. Germline CDR1 SGHRS, CDR2 YFSETQ. Trimming took 4 bases from V and 2 from J; bases not matched to a gene: 8. DNA for the CDR3: TGCGCCAGCAGCAAGGGGGGACTAGCGATACAAGAGACCCAGTACTTC. Translating gives CASSKGGLAIQETQYF.

This chain links TRBV29-1 with TRBJ2-5; 9 bases align to TRBD1. With the DNA end fitting TRBJ2-7 better, the J assignment may be wrong. CDR1 and CDR2 from the germline V gene are SQVTM and ANQGSEA. CDR3 length: 16 amino acids. Here the CDR3 reads CSVHVMTGGLSYEQYF. In nucleotides, the CDR3 is TGCAGCGTCCACGTAATGACAGGGGGTTTATCCTACGAGCAGTACTTC.

The rearrangement uses TRBV10-3 and TRBJ2-7; TRBD1 is a possible D gene (6 bases). CDR3 length: 15 amino acids. V was clipped by 0 bases and J by 3 bases, with 12 bases between them. Germline CDR1 is ENHRY and CDR2 is SYGVKD. CDR3 nucleotide sequence: TGTGCCATCAGTGAGTCGCCGGGACATAACTACGAGCAGTACTTC. Protein product: CAISESPGHNYEQYF.

The chain links TRBV20-1 to TRBJ2-7; TRBD2 agrees at 10 bases. Germline V gene sequence: CDR1 DFQATT, CDR2 SNEGSKA (reference sequence). With 6 bases clipped from V and 0 bases from J, the junction kept 8 bases outside the gene matches. The CDR3 consists of 15 residues. In nucleotides, the CDR3 is TGCAGTGCCCGAGCGCTAGCGGGGGACTCCTACGAGCAGTACTTC. This sequence encodes CSARALAGDSYEQYF.